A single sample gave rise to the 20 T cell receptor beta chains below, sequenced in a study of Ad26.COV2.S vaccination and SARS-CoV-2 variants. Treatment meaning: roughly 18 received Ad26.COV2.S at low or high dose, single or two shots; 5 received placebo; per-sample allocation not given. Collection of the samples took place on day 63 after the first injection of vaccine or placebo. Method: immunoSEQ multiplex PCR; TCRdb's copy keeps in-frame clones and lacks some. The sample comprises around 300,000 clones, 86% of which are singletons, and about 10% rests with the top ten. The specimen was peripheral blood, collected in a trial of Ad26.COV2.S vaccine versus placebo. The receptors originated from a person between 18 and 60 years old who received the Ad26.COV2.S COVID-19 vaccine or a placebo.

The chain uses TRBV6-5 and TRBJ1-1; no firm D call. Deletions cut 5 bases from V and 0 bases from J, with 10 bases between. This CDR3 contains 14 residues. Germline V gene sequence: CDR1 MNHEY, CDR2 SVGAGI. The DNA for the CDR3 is TGTGCCAGCAGTCTCGTTAGGGTGAACACTGAAGCTTTCTTT. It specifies CASSLVRVNTEAFF.

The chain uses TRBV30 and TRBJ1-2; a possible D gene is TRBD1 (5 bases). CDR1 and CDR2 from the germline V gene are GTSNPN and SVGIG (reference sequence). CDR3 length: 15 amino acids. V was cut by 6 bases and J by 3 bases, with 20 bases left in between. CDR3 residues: CACMRRGSGDYGYTF. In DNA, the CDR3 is TGTGCCTGTATGCGGAGGGGCTCTGGGGACTATGGCTACACCTTC.

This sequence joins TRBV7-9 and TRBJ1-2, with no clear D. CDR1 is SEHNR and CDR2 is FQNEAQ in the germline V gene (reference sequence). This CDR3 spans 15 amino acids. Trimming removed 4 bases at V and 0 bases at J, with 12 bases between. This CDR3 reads CASSSETAANYGYTF. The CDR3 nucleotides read TGTGCCAGCAGCTCCGAGACGGCCGCTAACTATGGCTACACCTTC.

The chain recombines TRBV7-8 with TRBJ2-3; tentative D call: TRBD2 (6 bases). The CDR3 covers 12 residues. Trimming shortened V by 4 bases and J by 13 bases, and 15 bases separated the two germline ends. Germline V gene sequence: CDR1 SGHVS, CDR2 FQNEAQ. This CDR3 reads CASSSPGRDKYF. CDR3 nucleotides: TGTGCCAGCAGCTCCCCAGGGCGGGATAAGTATTTT.

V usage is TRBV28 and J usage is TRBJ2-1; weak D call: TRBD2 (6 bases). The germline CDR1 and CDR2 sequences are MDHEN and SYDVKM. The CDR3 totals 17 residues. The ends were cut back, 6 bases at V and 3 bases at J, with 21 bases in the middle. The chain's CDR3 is CASSPRRSGVHYNEQFF. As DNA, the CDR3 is TGTGCCAGCAGCCCCCGGCGATCGGGGGTCCACTACAATGAGCAGTTCTTC.

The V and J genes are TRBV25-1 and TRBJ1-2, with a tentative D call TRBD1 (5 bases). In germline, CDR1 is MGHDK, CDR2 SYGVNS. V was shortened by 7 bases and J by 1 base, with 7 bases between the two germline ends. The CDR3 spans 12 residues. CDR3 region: CASMGVNYGYTF. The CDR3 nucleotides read TGTGCCAGCATGGGGGTTAACTATGGCTACACCTTC.

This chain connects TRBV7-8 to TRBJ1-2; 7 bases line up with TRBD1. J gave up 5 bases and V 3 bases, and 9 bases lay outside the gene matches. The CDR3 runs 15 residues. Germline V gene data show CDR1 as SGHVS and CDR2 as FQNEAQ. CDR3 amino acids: CASSLSGTEDYGYTF. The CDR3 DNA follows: TGTGCCAGCAGCTTGTCAGGGACAGAGGATTATGGCTACACCTTC.

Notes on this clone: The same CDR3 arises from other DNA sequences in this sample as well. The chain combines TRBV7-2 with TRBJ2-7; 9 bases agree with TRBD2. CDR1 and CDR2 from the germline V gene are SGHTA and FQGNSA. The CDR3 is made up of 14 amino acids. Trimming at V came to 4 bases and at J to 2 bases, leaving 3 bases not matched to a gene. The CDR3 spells CASSSLAGPYEQYF. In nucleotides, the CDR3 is TGTGCCAGCAGCTCCCTAGCGGGGCCCTACGAGCAGTACTTC.

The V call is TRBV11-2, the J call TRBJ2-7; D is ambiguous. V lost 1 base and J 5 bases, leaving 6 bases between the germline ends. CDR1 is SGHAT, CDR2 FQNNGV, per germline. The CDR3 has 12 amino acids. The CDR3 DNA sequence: TGTGCCAGCAGCTTAGTGGTCAACGAGCAGTACTTC. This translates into CASSLVVNEQYF.

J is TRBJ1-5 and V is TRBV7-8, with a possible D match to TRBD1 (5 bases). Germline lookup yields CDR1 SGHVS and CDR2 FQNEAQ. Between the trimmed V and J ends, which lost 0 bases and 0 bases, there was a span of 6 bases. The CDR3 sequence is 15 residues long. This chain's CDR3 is CASSLARVSNQPQHF. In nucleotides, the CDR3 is TGTGCCAGCAGCTTAGCCAGGGTTAGCAATCAGCCCCAGCATTTT.

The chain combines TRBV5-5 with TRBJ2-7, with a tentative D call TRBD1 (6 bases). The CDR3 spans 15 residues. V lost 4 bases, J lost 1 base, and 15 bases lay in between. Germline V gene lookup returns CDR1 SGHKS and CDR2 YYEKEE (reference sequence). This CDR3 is CASSPPTGTSYEQYF. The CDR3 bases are TGTGCCAGCAGCCCCCCAACAGGGACGTCCTACGAGCAGTACTTC.

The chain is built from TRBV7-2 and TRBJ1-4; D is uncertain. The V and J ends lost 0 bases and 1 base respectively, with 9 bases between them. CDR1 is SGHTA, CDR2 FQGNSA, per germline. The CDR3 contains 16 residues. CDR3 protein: CASSLAGRGTNEKLFF. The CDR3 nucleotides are TGTGCCAGCAGCTTAGCTGGTCGGGGAACTAATGAAAAACTGTTTTTT.

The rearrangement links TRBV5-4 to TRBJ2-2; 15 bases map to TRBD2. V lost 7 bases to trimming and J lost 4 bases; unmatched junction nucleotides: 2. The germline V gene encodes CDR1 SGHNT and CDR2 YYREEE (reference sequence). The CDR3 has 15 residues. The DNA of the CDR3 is TGTGCCAGCGGACTAGCGGGGGGGACCACCGGGGAGCTGTTTTTT. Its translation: CASGLAGGTTGELFF.

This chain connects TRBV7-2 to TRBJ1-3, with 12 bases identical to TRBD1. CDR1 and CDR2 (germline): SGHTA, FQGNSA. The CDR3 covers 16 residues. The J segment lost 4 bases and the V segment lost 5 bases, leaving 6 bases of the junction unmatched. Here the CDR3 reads CASSPWDRGHGNTIYF. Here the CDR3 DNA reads TGTGCCAGCAGCCCGTGGGACAGGGGGCACGGAAACACCATATATTTT.

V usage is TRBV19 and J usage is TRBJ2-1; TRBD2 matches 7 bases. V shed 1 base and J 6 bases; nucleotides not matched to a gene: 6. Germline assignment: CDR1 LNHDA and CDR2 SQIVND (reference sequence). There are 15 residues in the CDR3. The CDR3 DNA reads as TGTGCCAGTAGTATAGGCGGGAGTGGCTCCAATGAGCAGTTCTTC. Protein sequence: CASSIGGSGSNEQFF.

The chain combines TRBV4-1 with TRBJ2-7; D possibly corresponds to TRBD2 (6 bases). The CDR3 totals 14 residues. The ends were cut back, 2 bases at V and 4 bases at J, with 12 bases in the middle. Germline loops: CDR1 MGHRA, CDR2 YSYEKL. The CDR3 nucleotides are TGCGCCAGCAGCCAAACTAGCAGCCCTTACGAGCAGTACTTC. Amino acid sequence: CASSQTSSPYEQYF.

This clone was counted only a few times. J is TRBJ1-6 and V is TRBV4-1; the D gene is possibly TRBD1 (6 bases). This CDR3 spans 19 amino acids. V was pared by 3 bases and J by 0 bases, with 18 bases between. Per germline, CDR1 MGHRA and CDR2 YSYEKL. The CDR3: CASSHQSGTISSYNSPLHF. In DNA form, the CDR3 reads TGCGCCAGCAGCCATCAATCCGGGACAATCAGCTCCTATAATTCACCCCTCCACTTT.

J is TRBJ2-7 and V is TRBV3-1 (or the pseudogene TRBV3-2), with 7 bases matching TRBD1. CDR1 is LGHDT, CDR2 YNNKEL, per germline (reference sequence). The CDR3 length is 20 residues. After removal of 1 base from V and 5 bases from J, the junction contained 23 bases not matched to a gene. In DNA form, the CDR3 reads TGTGCCAGCAGCCAAGGTAACCCGGGACAGATAGATGTCCCGCCCCACGAGCAGTACTTC. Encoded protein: CASSQGNPGQIDVPPHEQYF.

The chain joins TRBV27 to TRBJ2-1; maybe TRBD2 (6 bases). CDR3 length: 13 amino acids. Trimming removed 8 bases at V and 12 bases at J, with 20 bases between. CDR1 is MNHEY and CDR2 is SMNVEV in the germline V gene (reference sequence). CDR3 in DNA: TGTGCCAGCGAGGGAGGCAGCTCTCAAGCGCAGTTCTTC. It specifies CASEGGSSQAQFF.

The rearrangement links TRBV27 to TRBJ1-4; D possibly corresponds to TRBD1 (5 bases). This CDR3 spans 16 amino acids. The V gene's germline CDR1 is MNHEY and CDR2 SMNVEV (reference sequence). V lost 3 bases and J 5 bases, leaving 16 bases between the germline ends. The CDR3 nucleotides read TGTGCCAGCAGTTTCAGGTGGGGGGGTTTAAATGAAAAACTGTTTTTT. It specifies CASSFRWGGLNEKLFF.